This T cell receptor (beta chain) was sequenced in a study of blood T cell repertoires in COVID-19. Only in-frame clones appear in the TCRdb table, and some are missing; sequencing was by immunoSEQ multiplex PCR. The sample yields under 300,000 clones, about nine tenths seen once. This CDR3 has 15 amino acids. The germline V gene encodes CDR1 MNHEY and CDR2 SMNVEV (reference sequence). V shed 6 bases and J shed 0 bases, with 12 bases lying between them. V usage is TRBV27 and J usage is TRBJ2-1; the D is unclear. Material: peripheral blood. The sequence was obtained from a woman between 40 and 50 years old with acute or convalescent COVID-19. This chain's CDR3 is CASRLVASSYNEQFF. CDR3 nucleotides: TGTGCCAGCAGGTTGGTCGCCAGCTCCTACAATGAGCAGTTCTTC.